The 29 T cell receptor beta chains below come from one sample, sequenced in a study of cytomegalovirus exposure and HLA in healthy donors. The protocol was immunoSEQ multiplex PCR, while the TCRdb copy is restricted to in-frame clones and leaves out a portion. This sample has tens of thousands of clones; 88% occur once, and the top ten carry about 7%. Sequenced sample: PBMCs. The origin of the receptors is a woman aged 25 to 39 in good health and CMV-seronegative.

The chain couples TRBV30 to TRBJ2-4, with 7 nucleotides matching TRBD2. Germline CDR1 GTSNPN, CDR2 SVGIG (reference sequence). The CDR3 is 20 amino acids. V dropped 0 bases and J dropped 1; count of bases not matched to a gene: 18. CDR3 residues: CAWSVLGDGRAGFAKNIQYF. The CDR3 nucleotides are TGTGCCTGGAGTGTACTGGGAGATGGGAGGGCAGGGTTTGCCAAAAACATTCAGTACTTC. The whole variable domain, filled in from reference TRBV30 and TRBJ2-4, reads SQTIHQWPATLVQPVGSPLSLECTVEGTSNPNLYWYRQAAGRGLQLLFYSVGIGQISSEVPQNLSASRPQDRQFILSSKKLLLSDSGFYLCAWSVLGDGRAGFAKNIQYFGAGTRLSVL.

The chain employs TRBV28 and TRBJ1-1, with 9 bases matching TRBD1. The CDR3 is made up of 16 amino acids. The ends lost 4 bases at V and 5 bases at J; junction bases unmatched: 11. CDR1 is MDHEN and CDR2 is SYDVKM in the germline V gene. The CDR3 region is CASSSLQQGAGTEAFF. Written as DNA, the CDR3 is TGTGCCAGCAGTTCCCTTCAACAGGGGGCCGGTACTGAAGCTTTCTTT.

The gene calls are TRBV9 and TRBJ1-1, with 7 bases matching TRBD1. The J segment lost 1 base and the V segment lost 4 bases, leaving 10 bases of the junction unmatched. Germline-derived CDR1 and CDR2 are SGDLS and YYNGEE. There are 16 residues in the CDR3. The CDR3 sequence is CASSPGDRGKNTEAFF. The CDR3 coding sequence is TGTGCCAGCAGCCCTGGGGACAGAGGTAAGAACACTGAAGCTTTCTTT.

This clone came up a few times. The chain joins TRBV2 to TRBJ1-5; TRBD1 matches 9 bases. Germline V gene data show CDR1 as SNHLY and CDR2 as FYNNEI. This CDR3 spans 14 amino acids. Unmatched junction bases numbered 4, after V lost 5 bases and J lost 5 bases. The CDR3 spells CASSPDRGHQPQHF. The CDR3 DNA reads as TGTGCCAGCAGTCCGGACAGGGGACATCAGCCCCAGCATTTT.

This chain uses TRBV7-8 with TRBJ2-1, with 7 bases fitting TRBD2. CDR3 size: 15 residues. Unmatched junction bases numbered 9, after V lost 2 bases and J lost 8 bases. Looked up from germline, CDR1 is SGHVS and CDR2 is FQNEAQ. The CDR3 spells CASSLKGGSTHEQFF. The CDR3 DNA reads as TGTGCCAGCAGCTTAAAGGGCGGGAGTACACATGAGCAGTTCTTC. Together with reference TRBV7-8 and TRBJ2-1, the CDR3 gives the full variable domain: GAGVSQSPRYKVAKRGQDVALRCDPISGHVSLFWYQQALGQGPEFLTYFQNEAQLDKSGLPSDRFFAERPEGSVSTLKIQRTQQEDSAVYLCASSLKGGSTHEQFFGPGTRLTVL.

CDR3 amino acids: CASREQGAITGELFF. DNA for the CDR3: TGTGCCAGCAGGGAACAGGGGGCGATCACCGGGGAGCTGTTTTTT. The V and J genes are TRBV7-2 and TRBJ2-2; 9 nucleotides align to TRBD1. CDR1 and CDR2 (germline): SGHTA, FQGNSA. The CDR3 loop spans 15 amino acids. With 6 bases clipped from V and 4 bases from J, the junction kept 6 bases outside the gene matches.

The chain carries TRBV7-8 and TRBJ2-7; TRBD2 agrees at 11 bases. This CDR3 comprises 14 residues. From germline, CDR1 is SGHVS and CDR2 FQNEAQ. Germline trimming cut 1 base from V and 5 bases from J; bases unmatched to any gene: 1. CDR3 DNA: TGTGCCAGCAGCTTAGTACTAGCGGGAGACGAGCAGTACTTC. Residues: CASSLVLAGDEQYF.

This clone was seen only once. The chain combines TRBV19 with TRBJ1-1; 8 nucleotides line up with TRBD1. CDR1 is LNHDA and CDR2 is SQIVND in the germline V gene (reference sequence). With 6 bases clipped from V and 4 bases from J, the junction kept 7 bases outside the gene matches. CDR3 length equals 14 residues. The CDR3 DNA is TGTGCCAGTAGGAAGACAGGGGTAGTCACTGAAGCTTTCTTT. As protein: CASRKTGVVTEAFF. Together with reference TRBV19 and TRBJ1-1, the CDR3 gives the full variable domain: DGGITQSPKYLFRKEGQNVTLSCEQNLNHDAMYWYRQDPGQGLRLIYYSQIVNDFQKGDIAEGYSVSREKKESFPLTVTSAQKNPTAFYLCASRKTGVVTEAFFGQGTRLTVV.

The chain links TRBV5-6 to TRBJ2-7; 8 bases align to TRBD1. The CDR3 is made up of 15 amino acids. Looked up from germline, CDR1 is SGHDT and CDR2 is YYEEEE. V was clipped by 4 bases and J by 5 bases; unmatched bases: 11. CDR3 in amino acids: CASSPGGTGPDEQYF. The CDR3 region has the DNA TGTGCCAGCAGCCCTGGTGGGACAGGCCCCGACGAGCAGTACTTC.

The chain has TRBV9 and TRBJ2-1; unclear D gene. V lost 4 bases to trimming and J lost 2 bases, with 7 bases between them. From germline, CDR1 is SGDLS and CDR2 YYNGEE. CDR3 size: 13 residues. The CDR3 reads CASSHSTYNEQFF. The CDR3 DNA is TGTGCCAGCAGCCACTCCACCTACAATGAGCAGTTCTTC.

The chain joins TRBV30 to TRBJ1-4; the D gene is possibly TRBD1 (6 bases). CDR1 and CDR2 from the germline V gene are GTSNPN and SVGIG (reference sequence). The CDR3 is made up of 13 amino acids. Trimming stripped 1 base from V and 4 bases from J, with 7 bases between. The DNA of the CDR3 is TGTGCCTGGAGTGGACAGGTTAATGAAAAACTGTTTTTT. The encoded protein is CAWSGQVNEKLFF.

The chain joins TRBV7-6 to TRBJ1-1; D is unclear. The CDR3 sequence is 13 residues long. Germline V gives CDR1 SGHVS, CDR2 FNYEAQ. V shed 2 bases and J shed 0 bases, with 4 bases lying between them. CDR3 DNA sequence: TGTGCCAGCAGCTTATCTCTGAACACTGAAGCTTTCTTT. Its protein product is CASSLSLNTEAFF. Full variable domain (missing parts from reference TRBV7-6 and TRBJ1-1): GAGVSQSPRYKVTKRGQDVALRCDPISGHVSLYWYRQALGQGPEFLTYFNYEAQQDKSGLPNDRFSAERPEGSISTLTIQRTEQRDSAMYRCASSLSLNTEAFFGQGTRLTVV.

The genes are TRBV2 and TRBJ2-5, with TRBD1 matching over 7 bases. In germline, CDR1 is SNHLY, CDR2 FYNNEI. This CDR3 has 13 amino acids. Trimming took 4 bases from V and 3 from J; bases not matched to a gene: 2. CDR3 sequence reads: CASSVDREETQYF. The CDR3, as DNA: TGTGCCAGCAGTGTCGACAGGGAAGAGACCCAGTACTTC.

This clone was recorded a few times. The DNA of the CDR3 is TGTGCCAGCAGCTTACTGGAGGGCCTCACAGATACGCAGTATTTT. The encoded protein is CASSLLEGLTDTQYF. This chain links TRBV11-2 with TRBJ2-3; TRBD2 might be the D (6 bases). With 2 bases removed from V and 2 bases from J, the gap between germline ends came to 11 bases. CDR3 length: 15 amino acids. CDR1 is SGHAT and CDR2 is FQNNGV in the germline V gene.

V usage is TRBV2 and J usage is TRBJ1-2; maybe TRBD1 (6 bases). V was trimmed by 4 bases and J by 0 bases, leaving 9 bases between them. The CDR3 has 14 amino acids. CDR1 is SNHLY, CDR2 FYNNEI, per germline. CDR3 loop: CASSADSTNYGYTF. CDR3 coding DNA: TGTGCCAGCAGTGCGGACAGTACTAACTATGGCTACACCTTC.

This chain uses TRBV19 with TRBJ2-1; D call uncertain. Per germline, CDR1 LNHDA and CDR2 SQIVND (reference sequence). The V end was cut by 9 bases, the J end by 3 bases, with 9 bases between. The CDR3 is 12 residues long. CDR3 protein: CASLDSYNEQFF. The CDR3 nucleotides read TGTGCCAGCCTCGATAGCTACAATGAGCAGTTCTTC.

The chain employs TRBV4-3 and TRBJ1-1; D ambiguous. V shed 0 bases and J shed 5 bases, with 13 bases lying between them. CDR3 length: 15 residues. From germline, CDR1 is LGHNA and CDR2 YSLEER. The CDR3 DNA reads as TGCGCCAGCAGCCAAGACGAGGCGGTGGGTACTGAAGCTTTCTTT. This sequence encodes CASSQDEAVGTEAFF.

This chain connects TRBV5-1 to TRBJ2-2; TRBD2 might be the D (7 bases). Trimming took off 3 bases at V and 0 bases at J, with 12 bases between the two ends. CDR3 size: 16 residues. Germline CDR1 SGHRS, CDR2 YFSETQ. In nucleotides, the CDR3 is TGCGCCAGCAGCTGGCGGGGGCGCGCGAACACCGGGGAGCTGTTTTTT. Encoded protein: CASSWRGRANTGELFF.

The chain has TRBV30 and TRBJ2-1; the match to TRBD2 covers 7 bases. CDR1 and CDR2 (germline): GTSNPN, SVGIG (reference sequence). V was clipped by 0 bases and J by 3 bases; unmatched bases: 5. This CDR3 contains 15 residues. The chain's CDR3 is CAWSVLSGFYNEQFF. In DNA form, the CDR3 reads TGTGCCTGGAGTGTTCTTAGCGGGTTCTACAATGAGCAGTTCTTC.

Here the CDR3 DNA reads TGTGCCAGCAGCGCCCGGGTGAGGGAAAACTATGGCTACACCTTC. As protein: CASSARVRENYGYTF. V gene TRBV7-3 combines with J gene TRBJ1-2; D ambiguous. Germline V gives CDR1 SGHTA, CDR2 FQGTGA. The V and J ends lost 5 bases and 2 bases respectively, with 15 bases between them. The CDR3 sequence is 15 residues long.

V gene TRBV5-8 combines with J gene TRBJ2-7; perhaps TRBD1 as D (6 bases). V was cut by 4 bases and J by 2 bases, with 13 bases left in between. The CDR3 extends over 14 amino acids. CDR1 and CDR2 from the germline V gene are SGHTS and YDEGEE. CDR3 amino acids: CASSDLDSPYEQYF. The CDR3 DNA follows: TGTGCCAGCAGCGACTTGGACAGCCCCTACGAGCAGTACTTC.

CDR3 protein: CASSLTGLGQETQYF. CDR3 sequence (DNA): TGCGCCAGCAGCTTGACAGGCTTGGGACAAGAGACCCAGTACTTC. The chain employs TRBV5-1 and TRBJ2-5, with D tentatively TRBD1 (5 bases). This CDR3 region has 15 residues. The V end was cut by 1 base, the J end by 2 bases, with 12 bases between. In germline, CDR1 is SGHRS, CDR2 YFSETQ.

This rearrangement joins TRBV28 to TRBJ2-4; 12 bases match TRBD1. The CDR3 extends over 16 amino acids. The V and J ends lost 5 bases and 7 bases, in that order; junction bases with no gene match: 9. The germline V gene has CDR1 MDHEN and CDR2 SYDVKM. In nucleotides, the CDR3 is TGTGCCAGCAGTCCCACCGGGACAGGGGGCTGGAACATTCAGTACTTC. Its protein product is CASSPTGTGGWNIQYF.

The rearrangement uses TRBV2 and TRBJ2-1; 10 nucleotides match TRBD2. CDR1 and CDR2 (germline): SNHLY, FYNNEI. The CDR3 runs to 14 residues. V shed 7 bases and J 7 bases; nucleotides not matched to a gene: 7. The CDR3 nucleotides read TGTGCCAGCAAAGTAGCGGGAGGAAGGAATGAGCAGTTCTTC. Its translation is CASKVAGGRNEQFF.

This clone was seen more than once but under ten times. This CDR3 is also generated by other DNA sequences in the sample. The chain combines TRBV11-2 with TRBJ2-3; no reliable D call. The V end lost 1 base, the J end lost 6 bases, and 2 bases lay between the germline ends. CDR1 SGHAT and CDR2 FQNNGV come from the germline V gene. The CDR3 is 11 amino acids. CDR3 in DNA: TGTGCCAGCAGCTTAGCGGATACGCAGTATTTT. This codes for CASSLADTQYF.

The chain recombines TRBV2 with TRBJ2-2; D not resolved. The V end lost 3 bases, the J end lost 3 bases, and 5 bases lay between the germline ends. The CDR3 totals 13 residues. Germline V gives CDR1 SNHLY, CDR2 FYNNEI. The CDR3 sequence is CASSDGYTGELFF. The CDR3 DNA sequence: TGTGCCAGCAGTGACGGGTACACCGGGGAGCTGTTTTTT.

The V call is TRBV28, the J call TRBJ2-7, with 7 bases aligning to TRBD2. This CDR3 region has 12 residues. Germline CDR1 MDHEN, CDR2 SYDVKM. The trim removed 6 bases at V and 7 bases at J, leaving 6 bases unmatched. CDR3 protein: CASSPPGGEQYF. The CDR3, as DNA: TGTGCCAGCAGCCCCCCCGGGGGGGAGCAGTACTTC. The whole variable domain, remainder taken from reference TRBV28 and TRBJ2-7, is DVKVTQSSRYLVKRTGEKVFLECVQDMDHENMFWYRQDPGLGLRLIYFSYDVKMKEKGDIPEGYSVSREKKERFSLILESASTNQTSMYLCASSPPGGEQYFGPGTRLTVT.

This chain connects TRBV7-8 to TRBJ1-1, with a possible D match to TRBD1 (6 bases). CDR1 SGHVS and CDR2 FQNEAQ come from the germline V gene. This CDR3 comprises 14 residues. V lost 4 bases and J 0 bases, leaving 9 bases between the germline ends. The DNA of the CDR3 is TGTGCCAGCAGCTCAGGGGCCATGAACACTGAAGCTTTCTTT. This codes for CASSSGAMNTEAFF. Using reference TRBV7-8 and TRBJ1-1 for the parts outside the CDR3, the full variable domain is GAGVSQSPRYKVAKRGQDVALRCDPISGHVSLFWYQQALGQGPEFLTYFQNEAQLDKSGLPSDRFFAERPEGSVSTLKIQRTQQEDSAVYLCASSSGAMNTEAFFGQGTRLTVV.

This chain connects TRBV7-8 to TRBJ2-7; D gene ambiguous. Germline V gene sequence: CDR1 SGHVS, CDR2 FQNEAQ. V was pared by 2 bases and J by 0 bases, with 11 bases between. The CDR3 has 15 amino acids. The CDR3 DNA sequence: TGTGCCAGCAGCTTACGAGCGTTGAGCTCCTACGAGCAGTACTTC. Translation gives CASSLRALSSYEQYF.